This T cell receptor beta chain was sequenced in a study of tumor and adjacent non-tumor tissue in lung cancer. About the study: Aged roughly 30 to 85 years, patients included about 11 men and about 5 women with stage I to III disease. Samples averaged about 3.8 million productive TCRbeta reads each. Whole-study results and caveats: Higher tumor TCR diversity was associated with shorter survival. Tumor repertoires had a smaller top 100 clone share than normal lung.

With regard to this clonotype: The antigen is unknown. Compared with germline, one end of the junction differs, possibly owing to a read error.

The CDR3 runs to 14 residues. Germline V gives CDR1 SQVTM, CDR2 ANQGSEA. The library came from three nested PCR rounds adapted from ARM-PCR protocols. From the multiplex PCR reads, TCRdb called clonotypes with MiXCR, one entry per CDR3 protein. The sample includes approximately 100,000 distinct CDR3 sequences, 65% of them seen just once. This sample's RNA came from whole unsorted tissue. The normal lung tissue was taken more than 3 cm from the tumor edge. The sample comprised distant non-tumor lung tissue. V is TRBV29-1 and J is TRBJ1-1; no firm D call. This clonotype was obtained from a man younger than 45 with non-small cell lung cancer. CDR3 nucleotide sequence: TGCAGCGTGGAAAGAACAGAGTGGAACACTGAAACTTTCTTT. Translation gives CSVERTEWNTETFF. Combining the CDR3 with reference TRBV29-1 and TRBJ1-1 gives the whole variable domain SAVISQKPSRDICQRGTSLTIQCQVDSQVTMMFWYRQQPGQSLTLIATANQGSEATYESGFVIDKFPISRPNLTFSTLTVSNMSPEDSSIYLCSVERTEWNTETFFGQGTRLTVV.